A single sample gave rise to the 31 T cell receptor beta chains below, sequenced in a study of shared clonotypes between healthy human individuals. Libraries were prepared by immunoSEQ multiplex PCR; TCRdb keeps only in-frame clonotypes and omits some of them. The data show around 1.9 million clones, 93% seen once. CD45RO negativity and positive selection for CCR7 defined naive CD8 cells, a population that excluded terminally differentiated effector memory CD45RA+ cells. Material: naive CD8+ T cells from PBMCs. The source of these receptors is a man between 18 and 35 years old in good health. Some clones in this sample may be carry-over from other donors' samples.

This chain joins TRBV28 and TRBJ2-1, with D unresolved. Germline V gives CDR1 MDHEN, CDR2 SYDVKM. CDR3 length equals 15 residues. V was clipped by 5 bases and J by 4 bases, with 15 bases between them. The CDR3 reads CASSTLGGRYNEQFF. The CDR3 DNA is TGTGCCAGCAGTACACTTGGTGGGCGATACAATGAGCAGTTCTTC.

Only one count was recorded for this clone. V usage is TRBV11-2 and J usage is TRBJ2-5; D is possibly TRBD2 (6 bases). The germline V gene has CDR1 SGHAT and CDR2 FQNNGV. Deletions cut 5 bases from V and 4 bases from J, with 17 bases between. This CDR3 spans 15 amino acids. The CDR3 sequence: CASSPRELGRETQYF. Here the CDR3 DNA reads TGTGCCAGCAGCCCCCGGGAGCTCGGTCGAGAGACCCAGTACTTC.

V is TRBV6-5 and J is TRBJ1-5; maybe TRBD1 (5 bases). Germline-derived CDR1 and CDR2 are MNHEY and SVGAGI. The CDR3 runs 14 residues. V lost 6 bases, J lost 2 bases, and 11 bases lay in between. CDR3 sequence reads: CASSDEGGNQPQHF. DNA for the CDR3: TGTGCCAGCAGCGACGAAGGGGGCAATCAGCCCCAGCATTTT.

The V and J genes are TRBV11-2 and TRBJ2-1, with D possibly called TRBD1 or TRBD2 (5 bases each). Trimming shortened V by 5 bases and J by 4 bases, and 15 bases separated the two germline ends. This CDR3 comprises 15 residues. CDR1 and CDR2 from the germline V gene are SGHAT and FQNNGV. The CDR3 region is CASSVTGTTYNEQFF. DNA for the CDR3: TGTGCCAGCAGCGTAACCGGGACCACATACAATGAGCAGTTCTTC.

The count of this clone is one. The J gene is TRBJ1-3, the V gene TRBV9, with D possibly being TRBD1 (5 bases). This CDR3 has 15 amino acids. Germline CDR1 is SGDLS and CDR2 is YYNGEE. Trimming cost V 4 bases and J 0 bases, with 11 bases left between them. The CDR3 reads CASSPTANSGNTIYF. DNA of the CDR3: TGTGCCAGCAGCCCGACAGCCAACTCTGGAAACACCATATATTTT.

V is TRBV19 and J is TRBJ1-5, with a possible D match to TRBD1 (5 bases). V dropped 6 bases and J dropped 7 bases, with 19 bases sitting between them. The CDR3 contains 15 residues. In germline, CDR1 is LNHDA, CDR2 SQIVND (reference sequence). In nucleotides, the CDR3 is TGTGCCAGTAGCGAGTCCCCAGGGAAGAGACAGCCCCAGCATTTT. The encoded protein is CASSESPGKRQPQHF.

V is TRBV7-9 and J is TRBJ1-1; no clear D gene. V lost 0 bases to trimming and J lost 2 bases, with 10 bases between them. The CDR3 length is 15 residues. Germline V gene data show CDR1 as SEHNR and CDR2 as FQNEAQ (reference sequence). DNA for the CDR3: TGTGCCAGCAGCTTAGCCGAGGGCGGAAACACTGAAGCTTTCTTT. It specifies CASSLAEGGNTEAFF.

This chain connects TRBV11-2 to TRBJ2-3; TRBD1 matches 9 bases. The J segment lost 2 bases and the V segment lost 5 bases, leaving 8 bases of the junction unmatched. The CDR3 totals 16 residues. Germline CDR1 SGHAT, CDR2 FQNNGV. CDR3 nucleotide sequence: TGTGCCAGCAGCCCCGGACAGGGGACCCTCACAGATACGCAGTATTTT. Translated: CASSPGQGTLTDTQYF.

J is TRBJ2-7 and V is TRBV29-1; 8 positions match TRBD2. This CDR3 is 13 amino acids long. The V gene's germline CDR1 is SQVTM and CDR2 ANQGSEA. V gave up 6 bases and J gave up 8 bases; unmatched junction bases: 12. This CDR3 is CSVGVRGLEQQYF. Written as DNA, the CDR3 is TGCAGCGTGGGAGTAAGGGGACTAGAACAGCAGTACTTC.

DNA of the CDR3: TGTGCCAGCTTCGGGACAGGGGGGTTCTACGAGCAGTACTTC. Its protein is CASFGTGGFYEQYF. The chain joins TRBV2 to TRBJ2-7, with TRBD1 identical over 11 bases. After removal of 8 bases from V and 3 bases from J, the junction contained 6 bases not matched to a gene. CDR3 size: 14 residues. Germline-derived CDR1 and CDR2 are SNHLY and FYNNEI.

The chain uses TRBV7-9 and TRBJ1-4; TRBD1 might be the D (5 bases). V shed 3 bases and J shed 8 bases, with 13 bases lying between them. CDR1 and CDR2 from the germline V gene are SEHNR and FQNEAQ (reference sequence). The CDR3 contains 14 residues. CDR3 amino acids: CASSFQGLKEKLFF. CDR3 DNA sequence: TGTGCCAGCAGCTTTCAGGGTCTAAAAGAAAAACTGTTTTTT.

This chain uses TRBV9 with TRBJ2-3; D is ambiguous. V lost 0 bases and J 0 bases, leaving 5 bases between the germline ends. The CDR3 covers 14 residues. Germline V gives CDR1 SGDLS, CDR2 YYNGEE. The chain's CDR3 is CASSVDTSTDTQYF. Written as DNA, the CDR3 is TGTGCCAGCAGCGTAGACACTAGCACAGATACGCAGTATTTT.

This clone was recorded a few times. V is TRBV4-1 and J is TRBJ1-5; TRBD1 is a possible D gene (6 bases). V gave up 3 bases and J gave up 5 bases, with 14 bases separating them. Germline CDR1 is MGHRA and CDR2 is YSYEKL. This CDR3 has 15 amino acids. The DNA of the CDR3 is TGCGCCAGCAGCCAGGAACAGGGACCCCATCAGCCCCAGCATTTT. Its protein is CASSQEQGPHQPQHF.

The J gene is TRBJ2-2, the V gene TRBV4-3; possible D gene TRBD2, 7 bases. This CDR3 contains 16 residues. Per the germline V gene, CDR1 is LGHNA and CDR2 is YSLEER. V lost 3 bases to trimming and J lost 3 bases, with 14 bases between them. The CDR3 here is CASSQGPGGDTGELFF. The CDR3 coding sequence is TGCGCCAGCAGCCAGGGACCGGGGGGCGACACCGGGGAGCTGTTTTTT.

This sequence joins TRBV21-1 and TRBJ2-7; TRBD2, the D gene given by the table, was not confirmed from the DNA. TRBV21-1 is labeled a pseudogene. The CDR3 loop spans 19 amino acids. In nucleotides, the CDR3 is TGTGCCAGCAGCAAAGTTTGGTTAATAGTGGCGGCCATATTAAACGAGCAGTACTTC. Translated: CASSKVWLIVAAILNEQYF.

The chain has TRBV7-2 and TRBJ2-7; D uncertain. The CDR3 spans 12 residues. Trimming left V 3 bases short and J 3 bases short, with 6 bases between. Germline lookup yields CDR1 SGHTA and CDR2 FQGNSA. This CDR3 reads CASSLFSYEQYF. The CDR3 nucleotides are TGTGCCAGCAGCTTGTTCAGCTACGAGCAGTACTTC.

This clone was counted a single time. The chain combines TRBV25-1 with TRBJ2-3, with D uncertain. Germline V lookup: CDR1 MGHDK, CDR2 SYGVNS. This CDR3 is 12 amino acids long. The V end lost 2 bases, the J end lost 3 bases, and 3 bases lay between the germline ends. The DNA for the CDR3 is TGTGCCAGCAGTGAAGGGACAGATACGCAGTATTTT. Amino acid sequence: CASSEGTDTQYF. Complete variable domain (other parts from reference TRBV25-1 and TRBJ2-3): EADIYQTPRYLVIGTGKKITLECSQTMGHDKMYWYQQDPGMELHLIHYSYGVNSTEKGDLSSESTVSRIRTEHFPLTLESARPSHTSQYLCASSEGTDTQYFGPGTRLTVL.

This chain links TRBV2 with TRBJ2-7; 10 nucleotides match TRBD1. The CDR3 runs 16 residues. V shed 6 bases, J shed 5 bases, and the junction held 13 bases outside the gene matches. The germline gives CDR1 SNHLY, CDR2 FYNNEI. This CDR3 is CASRHRDRGSTNEQYF. For the CDR3, the DNA is TGTGCCAGCAGACACCGGGACAGGGGATCTACGAACGAGCAGTACTTC.

The chain combines TRBV6-1 with TRBJ1-3; D is unclear. Trimming removed 3 bases at V and 0 bases at J, with 6 bases between. The CDR3 covers 14 residues. Germline V gene data show CDR1 as MNHNS and CDR2 as SASEGT. The CDR3: CASSERNSGNTIYF. The CDR3 DNA is TGTGCCAGCAGTGAGCGTAACTCTGGAAACACCATATATTTT.

The chain is built from TRBV7-9 and TRBJ2-1, with 9 bases aligning to TRBD1. Trimming took 5 bases from V and 4 from J; bases not matched to a gene: 12. Germline V lookup: CDR1 SEHNR, CDR2 FQNEAQ (reference sequence). The CDR3 runs 17 residues. The CDR3 coding sequence is TGTGCCAGCAGCCTTTCATCCGGGACAGGGACATACAATGAGCAGTTCTTC. Translation gives CASSLSSGTGTYNEQFF.

The rearrangement joins TRBV27 to TRBJ2-7; D is unclear. Germline V gene data show CDR1 as MNHEY and CDR2 as SMNVEV (reference sequence). The V end was cut by 2 bases, the J end by 4 bases, with 3 bases between. This CDR3 region has 11 residues. The DNA for the CDR3 is TGTGCCAGCAGTTTAAGATACGAGCAGTACTTC. Translation gives CASSLRYEQYF.

The V gene is TRBV27, the J gene TRBJ2-1; 8 nucleotides align to TRBD2. Per germline, CDR1 MNHEY and CDR2 SMNVEV (reference sequence). This CDR3 is 16 amino acids long. After removal of 5 bases from V and 7 bases from J, the junction contained 13 bases not matched to a gene. DNA of the CDR3: TGTGCCAGCAGTCCGTTTAGCGGGATCGTCGGGAATGAGCAGTTCTTC. Its translation: CASSPFSGIVGNEQFF.

This clone was seen once. Other DNA sequences in the sample encode the same CDR3. The genes are TRBV9 and TRBJ1-2; 9 nucleotides match TRBD1. CDR3 size: 14 residues. V shed 3 bases, J shed 3 bases, and the junction held 3 bases outside the gene matches. The V gene's germline CDR1 is SGDLS and CDR2 YYNGEE. Here the CDR3 DNA reads TGTGCCAGCAGCGAGACAGGGGGGGACTATGGCTACACCTTC. Its translation: CASSETGGDYGYTF.

The chain recombines TRBV7-9 with TRBJ2-1; the D gene is possibly TRBD1 (5 bases). The CDR3 is 12 amino acids. Germline CDR1 is SEHNR and CDR2 is FQNEAQ (reference sequence). The V end lost 5 bases, the J end lost 9 bases, and 11 bases lay between the germline ends. The CDR3 is CASSRNRPEQFF. The CDR3 DNA sequence: TGTGCCAGCAGCCGCAACAGGCCTGAGCAGTTCTTC.

This clone was detected only a few times. The chain recombines TRBV7-9 with TRBJ1-2; no definite D call. V was clipped by 7 bases and J by 1 base, with 13 bases between them. Germline CDR1 is SEHNR and CDR2 is FQNEAQ (reference sequence). The CDR3 extends over 14 amino acids. The CDR3 nucleotides read TGTGCCAGCAATAGCGGGCAGTTTAACTATGGCTACACCTTC. Protein: CASNSGQFNYGYTF.

The gene calls are TRBV9 and TRBJ2-5; weak D call: TRBD2 (6 bases). CDR1 and CDR2 (germline): SGDLS, YYNGEE. Trimming stripped 7 bases from V and 5 bases from J, with 18 bases between. CDR3 length equals 14 residues. In DNA, the CDR3 is TGTGCCAGCGGCGGTCGGGGCCGGGAGGAGACCCAGTACTTC. It yields the protein CASGGRGREETQYF.

The V gene is TRBV15, the J gene TRBJ2-2, with 7 bases fitting TRBD2. Per germline, CDR1 LNHNV and CDR2 YYDKDF (reference sequence). CDR3 length: 17 residues. Trimming took 0 bases from V and 1 from J; bases not matched to a gene: 5. CDR3 sequence (DNA): TGTGCCACCAGCAGAGATCTTACGGGAGGGAACACCGGGGAGCTGTTTTTT. Its translation: CATSRDLTGGNTGELFF.

V and J are TRBV19 and TRBJ1-1, with D possibly matching TRBD1 (6 bases). Trimming stripped 10 bases from V and 0 bases from J, with 15 bases between. Germline V lookup: CDR1 LNHDA, CDR2 SQIVND (reference sequence). The CDR3 length is 14 residues. The CDR3 nucleotides read TGTGCCACACGATCCGGGACAATGAACACTGAAGCTTTCTTT. As protein: CATRSGTMNTEAFF.

This clone was observed once. The V gene is TRBV7-2, the J gene TRBJ2-5, with 9 bases matching TRBD2. Germline-derived CDR1 and CDR2 are SGHTA and FQGNSA. V gave up 1 base and J gave up 4 bases; unmatched junction bases: 7. CDR3 length: 16 amino acids. In DNA form, the CDR3 reads TGTGCCAGCAGCTTAGGTGGGCTAGCGGGAAGAGAGACCCAGTACTTC. Protein: CASSLGGLAGRETQYF.

The rearrangement links TRBV4-3 to TRBJ1-1; D perhaps matches TRBD1 (5 bases). Germline V CDR1 and CDR2: LGHNA, YSLEER. The CDR3 is 13 residues long. V gave up 0 bases and J gave up 8 bases, with 10 bases separating them. The CDR3 DNA reads as TGCGCCAGCAGCCAAGATCGAACAGGAGAAGCTTTCTTT. Its protein is CASSQDRTGEAFF.

V gene TRBV4-2 combines with J gene TRBJ2-7; 9 positions agree with TRBD2. After removal of 0 bases from V and 2 bases from J, the junction contained 2 bases not matched to a gene. Germline V gives CDR1 LGHNA, CDR2 YNFKEQ. This CDR3 contains 15 residues. The CDR3 DNA reads TGTGCCAGCAGCCAAGAGATAGCGGGAGCCTACGAGCAGTACTTC. Amino acid sequence: CASSQEIAGAYEQYF.